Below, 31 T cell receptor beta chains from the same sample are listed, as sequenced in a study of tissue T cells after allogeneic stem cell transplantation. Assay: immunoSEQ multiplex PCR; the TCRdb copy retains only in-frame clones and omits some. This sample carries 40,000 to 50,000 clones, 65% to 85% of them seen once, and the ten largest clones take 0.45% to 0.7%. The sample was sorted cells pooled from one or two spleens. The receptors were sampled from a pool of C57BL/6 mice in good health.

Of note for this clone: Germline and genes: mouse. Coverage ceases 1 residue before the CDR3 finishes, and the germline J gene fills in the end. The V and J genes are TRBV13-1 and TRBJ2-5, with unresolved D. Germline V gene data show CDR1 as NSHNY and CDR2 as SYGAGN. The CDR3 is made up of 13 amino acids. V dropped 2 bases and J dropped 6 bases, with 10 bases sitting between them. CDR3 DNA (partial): TGTGCCAGCAGTGACATGGATGGGGACACCCAGTAC. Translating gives CASSDMDGDTQY. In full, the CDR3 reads CASSDMDGDTQYF.

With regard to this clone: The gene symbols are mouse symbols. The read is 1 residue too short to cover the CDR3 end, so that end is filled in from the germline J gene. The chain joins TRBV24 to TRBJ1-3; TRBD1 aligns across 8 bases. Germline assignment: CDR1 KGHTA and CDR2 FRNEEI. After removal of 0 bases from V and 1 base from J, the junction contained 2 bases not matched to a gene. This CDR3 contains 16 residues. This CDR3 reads CASSLYRGRSGNTLYF. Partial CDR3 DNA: TGTGCCAGCAGTCTGTACAGGGGGCGATCTGGAAATACGCTCTAT.

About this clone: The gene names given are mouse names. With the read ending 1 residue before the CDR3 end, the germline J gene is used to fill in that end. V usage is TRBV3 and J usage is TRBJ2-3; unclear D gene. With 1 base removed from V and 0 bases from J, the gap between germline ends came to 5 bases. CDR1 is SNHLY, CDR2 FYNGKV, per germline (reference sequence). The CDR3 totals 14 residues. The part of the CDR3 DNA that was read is TGTGCCAGCAGCTTAGGAGAGAGTGCAGAAACGCTGTAT. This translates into CASSLGESAETLY. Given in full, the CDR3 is CASSLGESAETLYF.

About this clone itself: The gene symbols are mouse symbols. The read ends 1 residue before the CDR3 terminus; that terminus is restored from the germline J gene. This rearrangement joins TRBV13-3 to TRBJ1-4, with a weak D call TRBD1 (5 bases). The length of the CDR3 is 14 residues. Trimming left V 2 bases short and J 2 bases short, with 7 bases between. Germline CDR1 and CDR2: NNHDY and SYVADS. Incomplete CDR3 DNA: TGTGCCAGCAGTGAAGACAGATCCAACGAAAGATTATTT. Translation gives CASSEDRSNERLF. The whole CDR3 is CASSEDRSNERLFF.

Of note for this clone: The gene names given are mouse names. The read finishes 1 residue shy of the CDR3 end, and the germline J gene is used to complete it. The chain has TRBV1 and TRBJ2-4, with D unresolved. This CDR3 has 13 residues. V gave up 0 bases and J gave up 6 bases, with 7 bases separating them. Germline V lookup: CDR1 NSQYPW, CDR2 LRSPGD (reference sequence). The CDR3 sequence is CTCSADAGNTLYF. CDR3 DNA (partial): TGCACCTGCAGTGCAGATGCGGGGAACACCTTGTAC.

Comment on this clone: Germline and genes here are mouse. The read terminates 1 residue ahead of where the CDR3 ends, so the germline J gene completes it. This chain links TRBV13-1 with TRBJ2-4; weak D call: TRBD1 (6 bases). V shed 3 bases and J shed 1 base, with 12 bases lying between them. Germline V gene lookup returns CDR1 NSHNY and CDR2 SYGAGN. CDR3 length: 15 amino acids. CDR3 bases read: TGTGCCAGCAGTGTTGCAGGGGTCGGTCAAAACACCTTGTAC. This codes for CASSVAGVGQNTLY. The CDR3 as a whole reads CASSVAGVGQNTLYF.

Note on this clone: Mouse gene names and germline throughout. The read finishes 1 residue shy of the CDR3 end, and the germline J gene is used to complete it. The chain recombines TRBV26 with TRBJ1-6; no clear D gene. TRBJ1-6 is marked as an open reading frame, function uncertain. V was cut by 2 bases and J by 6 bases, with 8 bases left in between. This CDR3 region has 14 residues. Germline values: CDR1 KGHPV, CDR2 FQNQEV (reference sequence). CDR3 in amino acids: CASSLGSGNSPLYF. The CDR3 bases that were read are TGTGCCAGCAGTCTGGGGTCGGGTAATTCGCCCCTCTAC.

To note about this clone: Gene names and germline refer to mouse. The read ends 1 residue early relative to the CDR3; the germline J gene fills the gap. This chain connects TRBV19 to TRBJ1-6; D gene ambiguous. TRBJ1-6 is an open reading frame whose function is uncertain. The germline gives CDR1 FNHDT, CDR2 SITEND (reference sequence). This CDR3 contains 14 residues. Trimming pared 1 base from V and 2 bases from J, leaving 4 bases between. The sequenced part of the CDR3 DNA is TGTGCCAGCAGTATAACAACCTATAATTCGCCCCTCTAC. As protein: CASSITTYNSPLY. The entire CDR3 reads CASSITTYNSPLYF.

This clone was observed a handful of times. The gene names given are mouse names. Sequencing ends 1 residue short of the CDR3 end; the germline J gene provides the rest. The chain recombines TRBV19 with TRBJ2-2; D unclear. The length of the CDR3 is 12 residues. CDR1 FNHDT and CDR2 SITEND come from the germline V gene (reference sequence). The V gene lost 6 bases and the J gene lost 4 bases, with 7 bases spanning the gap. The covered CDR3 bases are TGTGCCAGCACGGGAGGCACCGGGCAGCTCTAC. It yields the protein CASTGGTGQLY. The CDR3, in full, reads CASTGGTGQLYF.

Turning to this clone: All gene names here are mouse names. The part of the CDR3 DNA that was read is TGCACCTGCAGTGAGACACTTTCTGGAAATACGCTCTAT. This codes for CTCSETLSGNTLY. The entire CDR3 sequence reads CTCSETLSGNTLYF. The chain joins TRBV1 to TRBJ1-3, with D unresolved. Coverage ceases 1 residue before the CDR3 finishes, and the germline J gene fills in the end. Germline-derived CDR1 and CDR2 are NSQYPW and LRSPGD (reference sequence). V lost 4 bases and J 0 bases, leaving 7 bases between the germline ends. The CDR3 length is 14 residues.

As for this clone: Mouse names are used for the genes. The CDR3 protein is CASSLSWGGYAEQFF. The sequenced CDR3 bases are TGTGCCAGCTCTCTCTCCTGGGGGGGGTATGCTGAGCAGTTC. The chain carries TRBV12-2 and TRBJ2-1; 9 nucleotides match TRBD2. The read stops 1 residue short of the end of the CDR3; the missing end is completed from the germline J gene. The germline CDR1 and CDR2 sequences are SGHLS and HYDKME. The ends lost 0 bases at V and 4 bases at J; junction bases unmatched: 3. The CDR3 extends over 15 amino acids.

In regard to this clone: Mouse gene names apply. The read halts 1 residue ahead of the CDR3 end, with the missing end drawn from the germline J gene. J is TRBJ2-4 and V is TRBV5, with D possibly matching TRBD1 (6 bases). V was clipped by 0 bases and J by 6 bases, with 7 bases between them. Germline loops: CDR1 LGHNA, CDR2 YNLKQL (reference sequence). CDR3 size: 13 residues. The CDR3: CASSQDTGNTLYF. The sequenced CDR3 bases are TGTGCCAGCAGCCAAGACACAGGGAACACCTTGTAC.

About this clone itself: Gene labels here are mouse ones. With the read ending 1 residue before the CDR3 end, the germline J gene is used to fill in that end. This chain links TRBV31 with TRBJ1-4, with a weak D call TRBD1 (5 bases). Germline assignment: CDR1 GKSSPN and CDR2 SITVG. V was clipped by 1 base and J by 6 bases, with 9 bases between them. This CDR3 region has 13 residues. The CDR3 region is CAWSPPGDERLFF. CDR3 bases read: TGTGCCTGGAGTCCACCGGGGGACGAAAGATTATTT. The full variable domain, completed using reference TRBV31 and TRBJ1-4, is AQTIHQWPVAEIKAVGSPLSLGCTIKGKSSPNLYWYWQATGGTLQQLFYSITVGQVESVVQLNLSASRPKDDQFILSTEKLLLSHSGFYLCAWSPPGDERLFFGHGTKLSVL.

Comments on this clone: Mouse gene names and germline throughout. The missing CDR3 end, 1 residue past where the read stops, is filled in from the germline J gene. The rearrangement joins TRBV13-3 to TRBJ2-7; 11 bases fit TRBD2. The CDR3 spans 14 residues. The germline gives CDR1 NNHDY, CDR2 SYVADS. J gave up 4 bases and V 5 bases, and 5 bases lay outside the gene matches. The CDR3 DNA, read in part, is TGTGCCAGCAGGCCCCGGGACTGGGGGTATGAACAGTAC. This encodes CASRPRDWGYEQY. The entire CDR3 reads CASRPRDWGYEQYF.

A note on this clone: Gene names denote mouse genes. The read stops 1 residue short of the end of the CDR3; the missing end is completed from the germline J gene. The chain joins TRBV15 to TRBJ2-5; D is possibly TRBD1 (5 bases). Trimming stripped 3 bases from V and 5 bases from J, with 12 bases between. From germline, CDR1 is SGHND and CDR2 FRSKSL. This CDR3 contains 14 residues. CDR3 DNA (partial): TGTGCCAGCAGTTTGGAGGGAAGGGGAGACACCCAGTAC. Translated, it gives CASSLEGRGDTQY. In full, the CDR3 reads CASSLEGRGDTQYF.

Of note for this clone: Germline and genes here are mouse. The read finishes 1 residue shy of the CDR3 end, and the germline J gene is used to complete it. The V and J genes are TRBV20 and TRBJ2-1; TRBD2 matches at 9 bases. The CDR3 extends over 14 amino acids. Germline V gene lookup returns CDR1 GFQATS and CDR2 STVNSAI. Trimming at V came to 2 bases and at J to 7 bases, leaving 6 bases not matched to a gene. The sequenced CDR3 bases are TGTGGTGCTAGGACTGGGGGGCGCGGGGCTGAGCAGTTC. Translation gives CGARTGGRGAEQF. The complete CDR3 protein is CGARTGGRGAEQFF.

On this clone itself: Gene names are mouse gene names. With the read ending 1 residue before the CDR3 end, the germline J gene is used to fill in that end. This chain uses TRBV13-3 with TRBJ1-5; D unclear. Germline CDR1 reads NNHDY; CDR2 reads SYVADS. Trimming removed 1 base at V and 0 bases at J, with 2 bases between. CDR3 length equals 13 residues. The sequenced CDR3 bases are TGTGCCAGCAGTGATTATAACAACCAGGCTCCGCTT. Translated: CASSDYNNQAPL. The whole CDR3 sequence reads CASSDYNNQAPLF.

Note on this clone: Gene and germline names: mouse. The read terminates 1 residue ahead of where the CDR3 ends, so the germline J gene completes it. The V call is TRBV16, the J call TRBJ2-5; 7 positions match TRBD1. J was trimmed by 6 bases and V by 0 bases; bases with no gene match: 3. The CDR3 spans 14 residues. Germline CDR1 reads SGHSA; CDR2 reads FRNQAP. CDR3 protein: CASSLEQGKDTQYF. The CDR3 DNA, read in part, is TGTGCAAGCAGCTTAGAACAGGGGAAGGACACCCAGTAC.

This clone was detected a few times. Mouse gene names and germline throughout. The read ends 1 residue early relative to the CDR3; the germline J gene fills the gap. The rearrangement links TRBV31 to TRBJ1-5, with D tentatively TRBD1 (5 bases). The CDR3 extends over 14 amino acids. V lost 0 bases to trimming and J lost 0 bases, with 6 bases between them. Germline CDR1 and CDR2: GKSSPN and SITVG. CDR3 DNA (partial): TGTGCCTGGAGTCTAAGGGGTAACAACCAGGCTCCGCTT. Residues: CAWSLRGNNQAPL. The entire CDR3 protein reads CAWSLRGNNQAPLF.

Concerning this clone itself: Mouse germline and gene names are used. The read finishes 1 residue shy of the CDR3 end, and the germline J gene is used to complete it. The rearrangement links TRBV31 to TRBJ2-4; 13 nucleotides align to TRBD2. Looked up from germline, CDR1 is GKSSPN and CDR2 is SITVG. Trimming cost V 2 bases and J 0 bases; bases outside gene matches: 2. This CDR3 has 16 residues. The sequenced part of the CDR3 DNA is TGTGCCTGGAGTACGGGACTGGGGGGGAGTCAAAACACCTTGTAC. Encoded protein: CAWSTGLGGSQNTLY. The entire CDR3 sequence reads CAWSTGLGGSQNTLYF. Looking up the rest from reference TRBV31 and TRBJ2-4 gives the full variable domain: AQTIHQWPVAEIKAVGSPLSLGCTIKGKSSPNLYWYWQATGGTLQQLFYSITVGQVESVVQLNLSASRPKDDQFILSTEKLLLSHSGFYLCAWSTGLGGSQNTLYFGAGTRLSVL.

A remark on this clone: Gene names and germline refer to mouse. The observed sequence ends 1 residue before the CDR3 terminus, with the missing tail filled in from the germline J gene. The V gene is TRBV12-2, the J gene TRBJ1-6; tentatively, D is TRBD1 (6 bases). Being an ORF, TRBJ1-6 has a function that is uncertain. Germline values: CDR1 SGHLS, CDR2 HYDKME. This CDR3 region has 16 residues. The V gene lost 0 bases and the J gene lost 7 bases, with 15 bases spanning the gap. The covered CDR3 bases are TGTGCCAGCTCTCTCACAGCGAGGGGGGGGAATTCGCCCCTCTAC. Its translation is CASSLTARGGNSPLY. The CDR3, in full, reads CASSLTARGGNSPLYF.

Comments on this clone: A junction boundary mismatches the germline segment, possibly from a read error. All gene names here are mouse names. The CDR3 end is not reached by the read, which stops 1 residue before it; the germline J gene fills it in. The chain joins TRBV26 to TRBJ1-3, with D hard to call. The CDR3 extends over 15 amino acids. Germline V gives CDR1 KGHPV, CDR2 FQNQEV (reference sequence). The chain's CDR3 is CASGLSPNSGNTLYF. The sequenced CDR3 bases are TGTGCCAGCGGTCTGTCGCCTAATTCTGGAAATACGCTCTAT.

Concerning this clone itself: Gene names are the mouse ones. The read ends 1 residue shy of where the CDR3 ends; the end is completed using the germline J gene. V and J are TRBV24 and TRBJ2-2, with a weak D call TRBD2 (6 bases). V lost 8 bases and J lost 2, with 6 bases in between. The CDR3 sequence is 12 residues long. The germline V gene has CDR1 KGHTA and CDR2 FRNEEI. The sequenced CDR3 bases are TGTGCCAGCCTGGGGAACACCGGGCAGCTCTAC. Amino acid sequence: CASLGNTGQLY. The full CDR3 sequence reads CASLGNTGQLYF.

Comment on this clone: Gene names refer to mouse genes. CDR3 residues: CASSSGQQDTQYF. Partial CDR3 DNA: TGTGCAAGCAGCTCGGGACAACAAGACACCCAGTAC. This chain joins TRBV16 and TRBJ2-5; D is perhaps TRBD1 (6 bases). The DNA ends 1 residue before the CDR3 does, and the rest of the CDR3 is filled in from the germline J gene. Germline values: CDR1 SGHSA, CDR2 FRNQAP. The CDR3 length is 13 residues. Trimming cost V 4 bases and J 3 bases, with 8 bases left between them.

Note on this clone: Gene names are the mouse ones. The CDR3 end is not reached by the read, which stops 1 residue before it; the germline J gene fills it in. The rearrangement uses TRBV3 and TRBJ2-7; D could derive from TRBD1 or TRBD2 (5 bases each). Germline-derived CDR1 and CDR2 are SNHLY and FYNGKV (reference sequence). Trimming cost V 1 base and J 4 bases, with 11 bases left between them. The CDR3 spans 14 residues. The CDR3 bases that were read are TGTGCCAGCAGCTTAGTATGGGGCCGTTATGAACAGTAC. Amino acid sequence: CASSLVWGRYEQY. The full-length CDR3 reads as CASSLVWGRYEQYF. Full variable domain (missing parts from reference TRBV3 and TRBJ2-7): GPKVLQIPSHQIIDMGQMVTLNCDPVSNHLYFYWYKQILGQQMEFLVNFYNGKVMEKSKLFKDQFSVERPDGSYFTLKIQPTALEDSAVYFCASSLVWGRYEQYFGPGTRLTVL.

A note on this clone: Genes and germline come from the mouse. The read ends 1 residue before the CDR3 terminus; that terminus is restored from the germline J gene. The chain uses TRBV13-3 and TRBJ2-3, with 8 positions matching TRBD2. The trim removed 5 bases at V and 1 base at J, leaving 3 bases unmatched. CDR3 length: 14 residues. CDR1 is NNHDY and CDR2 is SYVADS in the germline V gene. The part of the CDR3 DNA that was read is TGTGCCAGCAGCCCCTGGGGGGGTGCAGAAACGCTGTAT. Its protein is CASSPWGGAETLY. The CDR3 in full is CASSPWGGAETLYF.

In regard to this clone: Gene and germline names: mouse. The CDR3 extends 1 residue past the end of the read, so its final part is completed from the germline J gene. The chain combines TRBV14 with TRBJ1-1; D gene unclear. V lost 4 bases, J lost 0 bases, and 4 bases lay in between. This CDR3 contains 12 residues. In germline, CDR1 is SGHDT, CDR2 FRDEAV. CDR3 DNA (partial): TGTGCCAGCAGTGGGACAAACACAGAAGTCTTC. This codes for CASSGTNTEVF. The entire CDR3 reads CASSGTNTEVFF.

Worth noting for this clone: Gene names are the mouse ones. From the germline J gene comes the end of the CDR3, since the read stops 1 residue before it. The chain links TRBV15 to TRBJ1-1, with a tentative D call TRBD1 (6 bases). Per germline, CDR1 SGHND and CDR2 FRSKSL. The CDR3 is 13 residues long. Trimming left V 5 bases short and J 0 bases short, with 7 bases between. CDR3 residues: CASSRTANTEVFF. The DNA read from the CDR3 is TGTGCCAGCAGTCGGACAGCAAACACAGAAGTCTTC.

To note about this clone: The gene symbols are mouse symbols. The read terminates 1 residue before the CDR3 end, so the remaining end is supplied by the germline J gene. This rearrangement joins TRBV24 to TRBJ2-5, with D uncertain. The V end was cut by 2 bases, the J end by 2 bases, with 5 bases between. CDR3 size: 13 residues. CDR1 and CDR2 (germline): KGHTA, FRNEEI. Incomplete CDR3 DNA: TGTGCCAGCAGTCTGGAGGTCCAAGACACCCAGTAC. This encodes CASSLEVQDTQY. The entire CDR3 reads CASSLEVQDTQYF.

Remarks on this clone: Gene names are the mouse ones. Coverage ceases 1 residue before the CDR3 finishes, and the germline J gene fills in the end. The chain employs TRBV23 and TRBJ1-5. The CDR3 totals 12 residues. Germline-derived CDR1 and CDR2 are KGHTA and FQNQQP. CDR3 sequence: CSSSRQNQAPLF. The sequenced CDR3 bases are TGCTCCAGCAGTCGGCAGAACCAGGCTCCGCTT.

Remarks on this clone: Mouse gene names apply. The CDR3 sequence: CASSHSGNSQNTLYF. The CDR3 DNA, read in part, is TGTGCCAGCAGCCACTCCGGGAATAGTCAAAACACCTTGTAC. This chain connects TRBV2 to TRBJ2-4; D ambiguous. From the germline J gene comes the end of the CDR3, since the read stops 1 residue before it. Germline lookup yields CDR1 LGHNA and CDR2 YSYQKL. The V end lost 3 bases, the J end lost 0 bases, and 10 bases lay between the germline ends. The CDR3 consists of 15 residues.